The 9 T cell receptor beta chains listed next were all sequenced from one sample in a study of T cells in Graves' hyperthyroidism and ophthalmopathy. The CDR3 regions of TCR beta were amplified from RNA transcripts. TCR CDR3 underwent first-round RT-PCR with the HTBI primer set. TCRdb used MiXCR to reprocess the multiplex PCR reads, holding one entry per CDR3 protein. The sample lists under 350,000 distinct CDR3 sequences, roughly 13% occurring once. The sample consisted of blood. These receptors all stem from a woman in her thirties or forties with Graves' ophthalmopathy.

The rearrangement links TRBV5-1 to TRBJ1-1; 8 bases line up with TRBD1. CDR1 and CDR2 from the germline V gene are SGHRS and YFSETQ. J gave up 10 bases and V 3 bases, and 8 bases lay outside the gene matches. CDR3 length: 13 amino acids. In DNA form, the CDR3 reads TGCGCCAGCAGCTCCCCTACAGGGGGAATAGCTTTCTTT. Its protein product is CASSSPTGGIAFF. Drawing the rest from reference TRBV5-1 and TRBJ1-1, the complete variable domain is KAGVTQTPRYLIKTRGQQVTLSCSPISGHRSVSWYQQTPGQGLQFLFEYFSETQRNKGNFPGRFSGRQFSNSRSEMNVSTLELGDSALYLCASSSPTGGIAFFGQGTRLTVV.

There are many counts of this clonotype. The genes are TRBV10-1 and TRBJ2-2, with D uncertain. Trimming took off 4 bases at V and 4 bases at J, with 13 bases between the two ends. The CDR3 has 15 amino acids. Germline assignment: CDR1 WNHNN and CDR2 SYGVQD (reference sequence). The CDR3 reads CASSAEHAFTGELFF. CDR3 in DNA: TGCGCCAGCAGTGCGGAACACGCGTTCACCGGGGAGCTGTTTTTT.

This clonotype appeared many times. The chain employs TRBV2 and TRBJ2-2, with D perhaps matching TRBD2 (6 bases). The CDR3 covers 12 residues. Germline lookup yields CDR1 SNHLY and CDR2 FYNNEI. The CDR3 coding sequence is TGTGCGGGCACTTGGGAGGCCGGGGAGCTGTTTTTT. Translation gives CAGTWEAGELFF.

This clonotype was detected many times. The CDR3 region has the DNA TGTGCCAGCAGTCCCCGCCAGAGGGGCCGGGATCAGCCCCAGCATTTT. Translated: CASSPRQRGRDQPQHF. The chain joins TRBV27 to TRBJ1-5, with a weak D call TRBD1 (5 bases). The CDR3 runs 16 residues. Germline CDR1 is MNHEY and CDR2 is SMNVEV (reference sequence). Trimming took 5 bases from V and 5 from J, leaving 19 bases between them.

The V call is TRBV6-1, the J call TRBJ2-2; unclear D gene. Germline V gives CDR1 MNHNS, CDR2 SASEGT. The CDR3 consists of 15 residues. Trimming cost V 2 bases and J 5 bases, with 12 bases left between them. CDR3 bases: TGTGCCAGCAGTGAAACTGGGTCGTTTACCGGGGAGCTGTTTTTT. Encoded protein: CASSETGSFTGELFF.

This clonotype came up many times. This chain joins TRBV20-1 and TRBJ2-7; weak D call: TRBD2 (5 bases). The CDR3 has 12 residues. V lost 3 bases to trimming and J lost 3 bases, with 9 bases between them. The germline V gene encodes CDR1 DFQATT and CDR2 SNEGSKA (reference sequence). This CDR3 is CSASPLGYEQYF. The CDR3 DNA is TGCAGTGCTAGCCCACTAGGCTACGAGCAGTACTTC.

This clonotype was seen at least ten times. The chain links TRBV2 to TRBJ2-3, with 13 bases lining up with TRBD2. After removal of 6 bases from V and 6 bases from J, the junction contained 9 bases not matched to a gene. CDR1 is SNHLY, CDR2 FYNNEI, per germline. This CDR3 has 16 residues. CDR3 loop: CASREPGLAGTDTQYF. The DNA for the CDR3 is TGTGCCAGCAGAGAGCCGGGACTAGCGGGAACGGATACGCAGTATTTT.

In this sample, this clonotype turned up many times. As DNA, the CDR3 is TGTGCCAGCAGCCAAGTTATAGCGGGAGGAGTCAATGAGCAGTTCTTC. This gives the protein CASSQVIAGGVNEQFF. The chain employs TRBV14 and TRBJ2-1; 10 positions match TRBD2. CDR1 is SGHDN and CDR2 is FVKESK in the germline V gene. V dropped 1 base and J dropped 6; count of bases not matched to a gene: 6. This CDR3 region has 16 residues.

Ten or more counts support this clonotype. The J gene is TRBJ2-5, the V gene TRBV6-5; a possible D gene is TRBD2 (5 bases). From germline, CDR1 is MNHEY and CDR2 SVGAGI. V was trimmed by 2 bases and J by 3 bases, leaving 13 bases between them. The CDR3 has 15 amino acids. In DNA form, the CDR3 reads TGTGCCAGCAGTTACCCAGGACTGGGCGAAGAGACCCAGTACTTC. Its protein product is CASSYPGLGEETQYF.